These T cell receptor beta chains were read from a single sample in a study of shared clonotypes between healthy human individuals. The method was immunoSEQ multiplex PCR; TCRdb's version includes in-frame clones alone and lacks a portion of them. The data contain under 1,100,000 clones, around 75% of them seen just once; the ten biggest clones take up over 1.3%. Sequenced input: memory CD4+ T cells sorted from blood. Receptor source: a man younger than 30 in good health. CDR3s include the opening cysteine and the closing phenylalanine or tryptophan. D genes are given only for firm matches. The size of a clone is reported for some rows only, either as once, few or many, or as a class for expanded clones.

CDR3 length: 13; clone size: once; J gene: TRBJ1-5; D gene: .; V gene: TRBV4-1; CDR3 protein: CASSQDTHQPQHF; CDR3 DNA: TGCGCCAGCAGCCAAGATACTCATCAGCCCCAGCATTTT
CDR3 length: 12; clone size: .; J gene: TRBJ2-5; D gene: .; V gene: TRBV10-3; CDR3 protein: CAISDRQETQYF; CDR3 DNA: TGTGCCATCAGTGACAGACAAGAGACCCAGTACTTC
CDR3 length: 15; clone size: .; J gene: TRBJ2-3; D gene: TRBD2; V gene: TRBV9; CDR3 protein: CASSVSLAVTDTQYF; CDR3 DNA: TGTGCCAGCAGCGTAAGTCTAGCGGTCACAGATACGCAGTATTTT
CDR3 length: 12; clone size: .; J gene: TRBJ2-7; D gene: TRBD1; V gene: TRBV19; CDR3 protein: CASSRQGREQYF; CDR3 DNA: TGTGCCAGTAGTCGACAGGGGAGAGAGCAGTACTTC
CDR3 length: 12; clone size: few; J gene: TRBJ1-2; D gene: .; V gene: TRBV7-9; CDR3 protein: CASTQGLNGYTF; CDR3 DNA: TGTGCCAGCACCCAGGGGCTCAATGGCTACACCTTC
CDR3 length: 15; clone size: .; J gene: TRBJ1-2; D gene: TRBD1; V gene: TRBV19; CDR3 protein: CASSTARDRVRGYTF; CDR3 DNA: TGTGCCAGTAGTACCGCCCGGGACAGGGTTCGAGGCTACACCTTC
CDR3 length: 16; clone size: .; J gene: TRBJ2-3; D gene: TRBD2; V gene: TRBV2; CDR3 protein: CASSEGLAGGPDTQYF; CDR3 DNA: TGTGCCAGCAGTGAAGGGCTAGCGGGGGGGCCAGATACGCAGTATTTT
CDR3 length: 18; clone size: few; J gene: TRBJ2-5; D gene: TRBD2; V gene: TRBV18; CDR3 protein: CASSRGLAGGPNEETQYF; CDR3 DNA: TGTGCCAGCTCTCGCGGACTAGCGGGAGGGCCAAATGAAGAGACCCAGTACTTC
CDR3 length: 17; clone size: .; J gene: TRBJ2-1; D gene: TRBD2; V gene: TRBV9; CDR3 protein: CASSALTGTSGRGGQFF; CDR3 DNA: TGTGCCAGCAGCGCCTTAACCGGGACTAGCGGGAGAGGGGGGCAGTTCTTC
CDR3 length: 10; clone size: .; J gene: TRBJ2-7; D gene: .; V gene: TRBV2; CDR3 protein: CASSLAEQYF; CDR3 DNA: TGTGCCAGCAGTCTAGCGGAGCAGTACTTC
CDR3 length: 16; clone size: .; J gene: TRBJ2-1; D gene: TRBD1; V gene: TRBV5-1; CDR3 protein: CASSPGGTGAYNEQFF; CDR3 DNA: TGCGCCAGCAGCCCCGGAGGGACAGGGGCGTACAATGAGCAGTTCTTC
CDR3 length: 13; clone size: many; J gene: TRBJ2-3; D gene: .; V gene: TRBV9; CDR3 protein: CASSVGPPDTQYF; CDR3 DNA: TGTGCCAGCAGCGTAGGGCCGCCAGATACGCAGTATTTT
CDR3 length: 15; clone size: .; J gene: TRBJ1-6; D gene: .; V gene: TRBV11-2; CDR3 protein: CASSPQTGTNSPLHF; CDR3 DNA: TGTGCCAGCAGCCCGCAAACCGGGACTAATTCACCCCTCCACTTT
CDR3 length: 11; clone size: .; J gene: TRBJ1-4; D gene: .; V gene: TRBV6-5; CDR3 protein: CASKGEEKLFF; CDR3 DNA: TGTGCCAGTAAAGGGGAGGAAAAACTGTTTTTT
CDR3 length: 15; clone size: .; J gene: TRBJ2-5; D gene: .; V gene: TRBV6-1; CDR3 protein: CASSESTGFEETQYF; CDR3 DNA: TGTGCCAGCAGTGAATCCACAGGGTTCGAAGAGACCCAGTACTTC
CDR3 length: 16; clone size: .; J gene: TRBJ1-2; D gene: .; V gene: TRBV5-1; CDR3 protein: CASSEGSMGRNFGYTF; CDR3 DNA: TGCGCCAGCAGCGAAGGAAGTATGGGGCGTAACTTTGGCTACACCTTC
CDR3 length: 18; clone size: .; J gene: TRBJ2-4; D gene: .; V gene: TRBV15; CDR3 protein: CATSRDLGGGYAKNIQYF; CDR3 DNA: TGTGCCACCAGCAGAGATCTTGGTGGCGGATATGCCAAAAACATTCAGTACTTC
CDR3 length: 18; clone size: .; J gene: TRBJ2-2; D gene: TRBD2; V gene: TRBV4-1; CDR3 protein: CASSHLGLAGGWAGELFF; CDR3 DNA: TGCGCCAGCAGCCATTTAGGACTAGCGGGAGGTTGGGCCGGGGAGCTGTTTTTT
CDR3 length: 13; clone size: .; J gene: TRBJ2-1; D gene: .; V gene: TRBV5-8; CDR3 protein: CASSLAPPNEQFF; CDR3 DNA: TGTGCCAGCAGCTTAGCGCCCCCCAATGAGCAGTTCTTC
CDR3 length: 15; clone size: .; J gene: TRBJ2-1; D gene: TRBD1; V gene: TRBV30; CDR3 protein: CAWSHGQGNYNEQFF; CDR3 DNA: TGTGCCTGGAGTCACGGACAGGGCAACTACAATGAGCAGTTCTTC
CDR3 length: 14; clone size: few; J gene: TRBJ1-5; D gene: .; V gene: TRBV2; CDR3 protein: CASSEGRSNQPQHF; CDR3 DNA: TGTGCCAGCAGTGAGGGGCGTAGCAATCAGCCCCAGCATTTT
CDR3 length: 15; clone size: .; J gene: TRBJ1-1; D gene: TRBD1; V gene: TRBV5-1; CDR3 protein: CASSLRTGGDGEAFF; CDR3 DNA: TGCGCCAGCAGCTTGCGGACAGGGGGCGATGGTGAAGCTTTCTTT
CDR3 length: 13; clone size: .; J gene: TRBJ1-4; D gene: .; V gene: TRBV18; CDR3 protein: CASSPGLNEKLFF; CDR3 DNA: TGTGCCAGCTCACCGGGACTTAATGAAAAACTGTTTTTT
CDR3 length: 15; clone size: .; J gene: TRBJ1-1; D gene: .; V gene: TRBV7-9; CDR3 protein: CASSPIGGADTEAFF; CDR3 DNA: TGTGCCAGCAGCCCCATCGGGGGCGCGGACACTGAAGCTTTCTTT
CDR3 length: 13; clone size: .; J gene: TRBJ1-2; D gene: .; V gene: TRBV25-1; CDR3 protein: CASRETGLYGYTF; CDR3 DNA: TGTGCCAGCAGAGAAACGGGGCTCTATGGCTACACCTTC
CDR3 length: 16; clone size: .; J gene: TRBJ1-4; D gene: .; V gene: TRBV5-6; CDR3 protein: CASSYRQIATNEKLFF; CDR3 DNA: TGTGCCAGCAGCTACCGACAGATCGCAACTAATGAAAAACTGTTTTTT
CDR3 length: 16; clone size: .; J gene: TRBJ2-2; D gene: TRBD2; V gene: TRBV12-5; CDR3 protein: CASGTAREGRTGELFF; CDR3 DNA: TGTGCTAGTGGCACCGCGAGGGAGGGACGTACCGGGGAGCTGTTTTTT